The rows below give T cell receptor beta chains drawn from one sample of a study of cytomegalovirus exposure and HLA in healthy donors. Method: immunoSEQ multiplex PCR; TCRdb's copy keeps in-frame clones and lacks some. The sample consists of over 100,000 clones, more than 60% of them appearing once. The sequencing sample was made of PBMCs. These receptors were collected from a woman between 35 and 50 years old in good health and CMV-seropositive. CDR3s include the opening cysteine and the closing phenylalanine or tryptophan. The order of the fields is J gene, D gene, clone size, V gene, CDR3 length, CDR3 protein, CDR3 DNA. A D gene is named only where the DNA matches it firmly. Where a row states a size, it is once, few, many or the class of an expanded clone; other rows omit it.

TRBJ1-2 NA NA TRBV19 13 CASSIDSNYGYTF TGTGCCAGTAGTATTGACAGTAACTATGGCTACACCTTC
TRBJ1-6 NA once TRBV5-1 14 CASSVRQGNSPLHF TGCGCCAGCAGCGTGCGGCAGGGGAATTCACCCCTCCACTTT
TRBJ1-1 TRBD1 few TRBV30 16 CAWSVPPRQGRTEAFF TGTGCCTGGAGTGTACCCCCTCGACAGGGAAGGACTGAAGCTTTCTTT
TRBJ2-2 TRBD1 NA TRBV5-1 16 CASSLGEQGYTGELFF TGCGCCAGCAGCTTGGGTGAACAGGGGTACACCGGGGAGCTGTTTTTT
TRBJ2-7 NA NA TRBV14 12 CASSQPGYEQYF TGTGCCAGCAGCCAACCGGGGTACGAGCAGTACTTC
TRBJ2-2 NA NA TRBV4-3 17 CASSQDVDTYYTGELFF TGCGCCAGCAGCCAAGATGTGGACACATATTACACCGGGGAGCTGTTTTTT
TRBJ2-1 TRBD2 NA TRBV13 15 CASSLWRGGYNEQFF TGTGCCAGCAGCTTATGGCGGGGGGGGTACAATGAGCAGTTCTTC
TRBJ1-5 NA NA TRBV5-4 15 CASSLRQTSNQPQHF TGTGCCAGCAGCTTGAGACAGACAAGCAATCAGCCCCAGCATTTT
TRBJ2-5 TRBD1 few TRBV28 15 CASLRQGSLPETQYF TGTGCCAGTCTTAGACAGGGCAGCCTCCCAGAGACCCAGTACTTC
TRBJ1-1 NA NA TRBV12-2 16 CASRLNPGQLNTEAFF TGTGCAAGTCGGCTTAATCCGGGACAGCTGAACACTGAAGCTTTCTTT
TRBJ1-2 NA NA TRBV11-2 14 CASSLVGRAEGYTF TGTGCCAGCAGCTTAGTTGGCAGGGCCGAGGGCTACACCTTC
TRBJ2-5 TRBD1 few TRBV7-8 17 CASSLARDRGPQETQYF TGTGCCAGCAGCTTGGCGAGAGACAGGGGCCCTCAAGAGACCCAGTACTTC
TRBJ1-2 TRBD1 NA TRBV7-2 15 CASSVPQGARDGYTF TGTGCCAGCAGCGTTCCACAGGGGGCGCGCGATGGCTACACCTTC
TRBJ2-5 NA NA TRBV11-2 14 CASSSWTEQETQYF TGTGCCAGCAGCTCGTGGACAGAACAAGAGACCCAGTACTTC
TRBJ2-2 TRBD2 NA TRBV9 16 CASSVASGGNTGELFF TGTGCCAGCAGCGTAGCTAGCGGGGGGAATACCGGGGAGCTGTTTTTT
TRBJ1-2 NA once TRBV6-5 13 CASRMDSRKGYTF TGTGCCAGCAGGATGGACAGCCGAAAGGGCTACACCTTC
TRBJ1-1 TRBD1 few TRBV6-6 13 CASSRDRAWGAFF TGTGCCAGCAGCCGGGACAGGGCTTGGGGAGCTTTCTTT
TRBJ2-5 TRBD2 NA TRBV7-2 15 CASSLMLTSEETQYF TGTGCCAGCAGCTTAATGTTGACTAGCGAGGAAACCCAGTACTTC
TRBJ1-2 NA NA TRBV20-1 11 CSASSNYGYTF TGCAGTGCTAGCAGTAACTATGGCTACACCTTC
TRBJ2-1 NA once TRBV30 14 CAWSRQGGIGEQFF TGTGCCTGGAGTCGGCAGGGGGGTATCGGTGAGCAGTTCTTC
TRBJ2-6 TRBD1 NA TRBV6-4 17 CASSGDRTFSGANVLTF TGTGCCAGCAGTGGGGACAGGACCTTCTCTGGGGCCAACGTCCTGACTTTC
TRBJ1-2 TRBD1 NA TRBV7-2 15 CASSEGQGIPYGYTF TGTGCCAGCAGCGAAGGACAGGGGATCCCCTATGGCTACACCTTC
TRBJ1-3 TRBD1 NA TRBV4-3 15 CASSLTTGDGNTIYF TGCGCCAGCAGCCTGACAACAGGGGATGGAAACACCATATATTTT
TRBJ2-3 NA NA TRBV21-1 13 CTKGQGGAGTQYF TGTACCAAGGGACAGGGCGGCGCGGGTACGCAGTATTTT
TRBJ2-2 TRBD2 few TRBV2 15 CASIRGLAGSGELFF TGTGCCAGCATCCGGGGACTAGCGGGCTCCGGGGAGCTGTTTTTT